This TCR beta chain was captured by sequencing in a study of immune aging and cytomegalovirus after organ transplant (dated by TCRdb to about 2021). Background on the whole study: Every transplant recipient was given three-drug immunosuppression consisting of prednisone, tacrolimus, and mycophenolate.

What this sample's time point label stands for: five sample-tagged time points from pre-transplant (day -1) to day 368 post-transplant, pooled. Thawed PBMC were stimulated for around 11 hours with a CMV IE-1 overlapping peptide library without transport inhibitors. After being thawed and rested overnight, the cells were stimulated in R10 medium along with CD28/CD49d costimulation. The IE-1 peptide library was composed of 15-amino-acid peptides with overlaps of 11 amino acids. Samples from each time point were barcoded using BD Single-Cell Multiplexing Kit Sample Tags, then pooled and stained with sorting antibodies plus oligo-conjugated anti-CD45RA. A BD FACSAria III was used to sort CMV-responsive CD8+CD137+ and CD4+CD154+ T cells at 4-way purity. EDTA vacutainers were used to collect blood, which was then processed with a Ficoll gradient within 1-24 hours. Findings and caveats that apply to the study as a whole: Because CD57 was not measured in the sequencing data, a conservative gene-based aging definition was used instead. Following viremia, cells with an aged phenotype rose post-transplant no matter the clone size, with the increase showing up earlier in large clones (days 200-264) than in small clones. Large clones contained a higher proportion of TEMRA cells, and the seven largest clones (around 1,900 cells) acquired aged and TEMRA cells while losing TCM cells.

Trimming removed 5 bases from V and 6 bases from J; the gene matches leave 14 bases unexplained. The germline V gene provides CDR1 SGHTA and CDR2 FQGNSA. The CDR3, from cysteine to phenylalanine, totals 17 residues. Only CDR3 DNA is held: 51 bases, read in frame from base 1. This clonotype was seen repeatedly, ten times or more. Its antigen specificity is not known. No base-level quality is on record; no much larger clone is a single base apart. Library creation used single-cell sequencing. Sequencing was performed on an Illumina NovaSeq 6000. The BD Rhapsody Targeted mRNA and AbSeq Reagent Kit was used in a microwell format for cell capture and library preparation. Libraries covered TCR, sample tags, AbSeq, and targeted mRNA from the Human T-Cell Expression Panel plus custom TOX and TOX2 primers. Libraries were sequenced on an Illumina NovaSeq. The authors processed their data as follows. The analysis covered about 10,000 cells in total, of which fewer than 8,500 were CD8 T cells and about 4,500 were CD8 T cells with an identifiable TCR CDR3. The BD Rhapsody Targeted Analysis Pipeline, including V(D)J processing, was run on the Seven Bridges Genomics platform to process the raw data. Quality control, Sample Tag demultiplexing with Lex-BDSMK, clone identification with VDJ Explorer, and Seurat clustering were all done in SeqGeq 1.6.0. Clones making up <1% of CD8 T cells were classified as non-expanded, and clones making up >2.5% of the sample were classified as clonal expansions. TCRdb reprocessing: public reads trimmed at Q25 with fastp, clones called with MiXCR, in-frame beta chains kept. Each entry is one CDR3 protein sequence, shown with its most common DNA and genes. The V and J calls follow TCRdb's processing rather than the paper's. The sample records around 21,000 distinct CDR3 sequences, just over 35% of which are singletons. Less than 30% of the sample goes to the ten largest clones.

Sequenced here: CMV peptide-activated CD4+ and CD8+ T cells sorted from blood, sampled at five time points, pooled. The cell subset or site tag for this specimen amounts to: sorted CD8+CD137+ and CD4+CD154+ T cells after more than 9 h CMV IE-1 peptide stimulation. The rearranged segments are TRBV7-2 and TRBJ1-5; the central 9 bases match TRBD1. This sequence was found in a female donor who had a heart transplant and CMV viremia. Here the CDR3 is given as CASSPLPLGQGGQPQHF. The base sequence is TGTGCCAGCAGCCCCCTACCCCTGGGACAGGGCGGTCAGCCCCAGCATTTT.